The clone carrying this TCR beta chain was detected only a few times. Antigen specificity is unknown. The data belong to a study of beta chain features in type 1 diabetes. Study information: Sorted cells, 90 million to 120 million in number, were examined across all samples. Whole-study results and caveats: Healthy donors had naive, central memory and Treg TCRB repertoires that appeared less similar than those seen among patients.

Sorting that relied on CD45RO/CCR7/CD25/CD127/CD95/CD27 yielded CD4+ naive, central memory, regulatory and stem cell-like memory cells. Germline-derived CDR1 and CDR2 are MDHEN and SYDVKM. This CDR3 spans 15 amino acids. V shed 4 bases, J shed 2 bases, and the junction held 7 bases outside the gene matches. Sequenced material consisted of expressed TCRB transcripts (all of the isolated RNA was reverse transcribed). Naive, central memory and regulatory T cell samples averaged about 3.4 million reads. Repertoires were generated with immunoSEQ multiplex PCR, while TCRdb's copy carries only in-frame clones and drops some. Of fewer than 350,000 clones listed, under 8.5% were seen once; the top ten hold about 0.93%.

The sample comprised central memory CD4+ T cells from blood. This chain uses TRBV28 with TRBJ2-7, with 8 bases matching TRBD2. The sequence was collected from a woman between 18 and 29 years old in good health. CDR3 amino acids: CASSSPGTRPYEQYV. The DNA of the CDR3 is TGTGCCAGCAGTTCCCCCGGGACTAGACCCTACGAGCAGTACGTC.